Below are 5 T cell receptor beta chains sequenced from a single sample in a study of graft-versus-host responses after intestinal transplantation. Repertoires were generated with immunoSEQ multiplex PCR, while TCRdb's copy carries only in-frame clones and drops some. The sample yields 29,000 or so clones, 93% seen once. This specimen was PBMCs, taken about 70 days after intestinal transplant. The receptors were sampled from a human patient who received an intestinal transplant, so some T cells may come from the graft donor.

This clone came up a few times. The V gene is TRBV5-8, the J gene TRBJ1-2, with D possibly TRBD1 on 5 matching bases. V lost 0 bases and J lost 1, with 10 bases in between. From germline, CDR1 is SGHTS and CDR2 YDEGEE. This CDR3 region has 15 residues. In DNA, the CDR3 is TGTGCCAGCAGCTTGGAAGGCGGACATAACTATGGCTACACCTTC. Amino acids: CASSLEGGHNYGYTF.

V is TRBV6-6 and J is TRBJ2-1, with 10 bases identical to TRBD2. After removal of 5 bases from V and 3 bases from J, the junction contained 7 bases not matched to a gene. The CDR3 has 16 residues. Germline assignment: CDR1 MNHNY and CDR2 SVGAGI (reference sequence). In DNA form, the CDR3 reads TGTGCCAGCAGTAAAACACTAGCGGGGATCTACAATGAGCAGTTCTTC. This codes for CASSKTLAGIYNEQFF.

The chain's CDR3 is CAWSPSAPDTQYF. Here the CDR3 DNA reads TGTGCCTGGAGTCCCAGCGCCCCAGATACGCAGTATTTT. V gene TRBV30 combines with J gene TRBJ2-3; D gene uncertain. With 2 bases removed from V and 4 bases from J, the gap between germline ends came to 10 bases. The germline V gene encodes CDR1 GTSNPN and CDR2 SVGIG (reference sequence). The CDR3 spans 13 residues.

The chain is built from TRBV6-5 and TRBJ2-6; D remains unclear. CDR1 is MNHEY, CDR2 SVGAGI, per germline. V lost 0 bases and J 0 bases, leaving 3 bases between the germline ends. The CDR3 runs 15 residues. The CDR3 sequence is CASSYSNSGANVLTF. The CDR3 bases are TGTGCCAGCAGTTACTCAAACTCTGGGGCCAACGTCCTGACTTTC.

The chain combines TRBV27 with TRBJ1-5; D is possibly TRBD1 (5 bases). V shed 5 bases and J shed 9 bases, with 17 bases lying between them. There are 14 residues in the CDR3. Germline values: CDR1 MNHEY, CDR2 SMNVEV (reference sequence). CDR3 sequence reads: CASSTQGPLGPQHF. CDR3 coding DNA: TGTGCCAGCAGTACTCAGGGCCCCCTAGGGCCCCAGCATTTT.